This paragraph reports one TCR beta chain. What this receptor recognizes is not known. Base qualities are missing; no much larger clone stands one base away. This sample is part of a study of cytomegalovirus exposure and HLA in healthy donors (dated by TCRdb to 2016 to 2017). Context from the whole study: An earlier analysis of roughly 500 of the donors reported 250 to 350 Gb of sequence data and around 110 million unique TCR beta sequences from approximately 180 million T cells. An early release covering about 600 HLA-typed donors comprised about 300 gigabases of sequencing data and approximately 80 million unique TCR sequences. Of the roughly 400 genotyped donors, more than 75% were placed in the genetic ancestry cluster associated with self-reported Caucasian donors. The study aimed to test whether signatures of past pathogen exposure could be identified by cataloging public T cell receptors. The study profiled the T cell repertoires of more than 500 subjects by immunosequencing and related them to cytomegalovirus serostatus. A separate validation cohort of 100 to 150 different subjects was used in addition to the 666-subject first cohort. High-throughput TCR immunosequencing, statistical association of individual TCRs with disease status, and machine learning were combined to predict cytomegalovirus infection status. In a later analysis, previously published TCR beta repertoires from hundreds of donors were re-analyzed and high-resolution HLA genotyping was added so that TCR occurrence patterns could be studied. In the later analysis, no new phenotypic data were used to find candidate immune exposures; instead, reliance was placed on TCR beta sequences and their occurrence across donors. An earlier analysis of roughly 600 of the donors used high-throughput TCR beta sequencing to judge whether each TCR beta V gene segment behaved as functional or pseudogenic. Donor age, sex, ethnicity and CMV serostatus were collected together with the repertoire data. Genome-wide SNP genotypes for about 65% of the roughly 700 donors were used in a later genetic analysis, which treated that subset as a discovery cohort. All discovery cohort repertoires had been generated on a single sequencing platform. Both class I and class II loci were covered by HLA typing, at four-digit resolution. Typing coverage differed by locus: A, B, C, DRB1 and DQB1 were typed in roughly 620-640 donors, DQA1 in about 550, DPA1 in some 570, and DPB1 in just under 480. Several DR-DQ haplotypes were treated as single units for association and clustering because of strong linkage in the cohort. Across approximately 420 genotyped donors of the cohort, an average of roughly 250,000 unique TCR beta nucleotide sequences per donor were sequenced, and roughly 18% of those sequences were non-productive. General study outcomes and caveats: Roughly uniform sequencing depth across donors was assumed in presence/absence analyses, although this assumption may not hold. A total of fewer than 200 TCR beta chains were listed by the study as associated with cytomegalovirus. In a later analysis, the rate of TCR association differed among HLA loci, with DRB1 alleles having the most associated TCRs and HLA-C alleles having the fewest. The authors suggested that the approach could potentially be generalized to other disease states and immunological phenotypes. In a later genetic analysis, a missense DCLRE1C variant was associated with V-gene and J-gene trimming of TCR beta chains, and the association was replicated in an independent cohort. The sequencing pipeline was judged likely to have produced a cluster of highly shared sequence variants as a technical artifact. In vitro tests confirmed that a few of the cytomegalovirus-associated TCR beta chains recognize cytomegalovirus antigens. Correlated functional status among segregating V segments might be attributable to linkage disequilibrium, but an unknown experimental factor could not be ruled out. In a later analysis, several top co-occurrence clusters were reported to appear linked to parvovirus B19, influenza, CMV and Epstein-Barr virus. The only immune exposure information available for the cohort was CMV serostatus. Some IMGT-functional V segments, including TRBV6-2 and TRBV6-3, could not be told apart with the 87-base-pair reads, so those segments were excluded. In a later analysis, HLA-associated TCR beta chains were found to be more clonally expanded and to have lower generation probabilities than equally common non-associated chains. In an earlier analysis of fewer than 700 of the donors, most TCR beta V segments appeared in productive rearrangements about 87% or about 30% of the time, broadly matching IMGT annotations. Most TCR sequences were seen in very few donors, while some public TCRs were found in many individuals. Strong co-occurrence of HLA alleles, especially DR and DQ, made assigning TCR associations to individual alleles difficult. HLA typing was unavailable for some donors at each locus, so association tests used only the typed subset. A further reported finding was that TCR beta sequences accurately predicted the HLA-A and HLA-B alleles for most subjects in the first cohort. In a later genetic analysis, fewer N-insertions in productive TCRs were reported among donors in an Asian-associated ancestry cluster than the approximately 710-donor mean. In both the original and validation cohorts, the classifier was reported to diagnose cytomegalovirus status with high specificity and sensitivity. Only TCR beta chains were sequenced in this cohort, and the absence of alpha or paired-chain data limited detectable features. Specific HLA alleles were associated with over 15,000 TCR beta sequences at a false discovery rate of 0.05 in a later analysis. In a later analysis, most CMV-associated TCR beta chains were found to appear HLA-restricted, with HLA associations seemingly driven largely by CMV exposure. Because counts were too low, seventeen rarely observed V segments, including chromosome 9 orphons, were excluded from the earlier analysis of roughly 580 of the donors.

In total, approximately 690 healthy bone marrow donors made up the cohort. At the time of sampling, every cohort member was nominally healthy, though immune exposures that went unrecorded were likely present. The donor tested CMV seropositive and was one of the 289 seropositive cohort members. Each donor provided a peripheral blood sample, and peripheral blood mononuclear cells were used for TCR beta sequencing. The Qiagen DNeasy Blood Extraction Kit was used to extract genomic DNA from the blood cell samples. Library creation used the immunoSEQ multiplex PCR assay. A mixture of 60 forward primers for TCR Vbeta segments and 13 reverse primers for TCR Jbeta segments was used in the multiplex PCR. Amplification of the CDR3 region of rearranged TCR beta genes was performed with a multiplex PCR assay on genomic DNA. On the Illumina HiSeq System, the amplified TCR beta libraries were sequenced as 87-base-pair reads. The source study handled its data this way. A later analysis tallied approximately 87 million unique TCR beta chains across the roughly 610 repertoires, and about 10 million of those chains were shared by two or more donors. To remove PCR and sequencing errors, raw reads were error-corrected and collapsed into unique sequences using a nearest-neighbor algorithm that merged closely related sequences. CDR3 sequences were aligned to IMGT reference sequences to assign V, D and J gene segments. Each retained sequence needed at least a six-nucleotide match to both a V gene segment and a J gene segment. A rearrangement counted as productive if the CDR3 had no stop codons and remained in frame with V and J, and every other rearrangement counted as non-productive. CDR3 was defined by IMGT convention, running from the second conserved V-encoded cysteine to the conserved J-encoded phenylalanine. The earlier analysis of more than 450 of the donors excluded sequences that lacked an unambiguous match to a single V gene segment. An earlier analysis of a few hundred of the donors called V segments functional above 56.7% productive rearrangements and segregating when the between-donor standard deviation exceeded 5%. To diagnose cytomegalovirus status from the catalog of TCR beta chain sequences, a statistical classification framework was built. A later analysis assigned V and J genes by comparing TCR nucleotide sequences with IMGT/GENE-DB human TR gene sequences. In a later analysis, CDR3 sequences and most-parsimonious VDJ recombination scenarios were assigned using the TCRdist pipeline. In a later analysis, each TCR beta chain was defined by its CDR3 amino acid sequence together with its V-gene family, and reads without a unique V-gene family were excluded. As a way to deal with suspected cross-contamination and a sequencing artifact, a later analysis dropped 450 to 700 nucleotide sequences that were highly shared and had low generation probability. For each public chain, a later analysis derived a clonal expansion index from normalized ranks of inferred template counts within each repertoire. In a later analysis, generation probabilities were computed using a VDJ recombination model fitted to out-of-frame rearrangements, and the results were checked against IGoR. Hypergeometric tests were used in a later analysis to score TCR-TCR, TCR-HLA and TCR-CMV co-occurrence, with a repertoire-size bias correction applied to the TCR pairs. False discovery rates were estimated in a later analysis by permuting HLA or CMV assignments 20 times. A later analysis grouped co-occurring TCRs with DBSCAN, adding TCRdist sequence similarity when clustering within HLA-allele-positive subsets. Co-occurrence clustering excluded repertoires with fewer than 30,000 or more than 120,000 public chains, plus five with anomalous nucleotide sharing. Sourced from immuneACCESS, this table was stored by TCRdb with only in-frame sequences that have V and J called. A share of the clones is absent; for the studies checked, an unresolved V gene accounts for under half, and the remainder has no known explanation. Clonal size and the V and J genes are those of that table, whereas D and trimming came from the DNA. For this sample the table gives more than 55,000 clones, of which 60% to 75% were detected only once. The top ten constitute around 10% of the sample.

Trimmed from V: 6 bases; trimmed from J: 3 bases; junction bases lacking a gene match: 7. Its CDR3 holds 15 amino acids, cysteine through phenylalanine. The kept DNA is CDR3 alone, 45 bases in frame from the first base. Via the germline V gene (reference sequence), CDR1 is SEHNR and CDR2 FQNEAQ. The receptor chain draws on TRBV7-9 and TRBJ1-4; 7 middle bases align to TRBD1. Sequencing was carried out using PBMCs. This TCR was sampled from a woman in her fifties or sixties in good health and CMV-seropositive. Read as DNA, the sequence is TGTGCCAGCAGTCAGCAGGGGGTCGCTAATGAAAAACTGTTTTTT. Its protein product is CASSQQGVANEKLFF.